This T cell receptor (beta chain) stems from a study of cytomegalovirus exposure and HLA in healthy donors. At collection, donors were nominally healthy, but unrecorded immune exposures were probable. The CDR3 extends over 14 amino acids. Trimming at V came to 3 bases and at J to 5 bases, leaving 8 bases not matched to a gene. CDR1 and CDR2 (germline): SGHRS, YFSETQ. Primers: 60 Vbeta forward and 13 Jbeta reverse. Assay: immunoSEQ multiplex PCR; the TCRdb copy retains only in-frame clones and omits some. The specimen's table records 100,000 to 150,000 clones. Source material: PBMCs. The chain employs TRBV5-1 and TRBJ2-7, with 7 bases matching TRBD1. This clonotype was sampled from a man between 18 and 29 years old in good health and CMV-seronegative. CDR3 protein: CASSSWTGPDEQYF. The DNA of the CDR3 is TGCGCCAGCAGCTCCTGGACAGGCCCCGACGAGCAGTACTTC.